This record looks at one TCR beta chain sequence and its context. Its antigen is not yet known. The input lacks base qualities; no much larger clone sits a single base away. Whole blood was collected in K2EDTA tubes by collaborating institutions according to the institutions' own protocols. Collaborator samples were shipped for TCRbeta analysis as frozen whole blood, isolated PBMCs, or DNA extracted from either sample type. Germline trimming: 5 bases from V, 2 bases from J; junction bases outside gene matches: 16. CDR1 is given as MRHNA and CDR2 as SNTAGT, both from the germline V gene. From cysteine to phenylalanine, the CDR3 is 18 amino acids long. This entry keeps only the CDR3 DNA: 54 bases, framed from base 1. TCRbeta CDR3 regions were amplified from genomic DNA by means of the immunoSEQ Assay, a bias-controlled multiplex PCR. The original pipeline was this. Nucleated cell counts per sample were estimated from amplification of reference gene primers within the assay. Sequence reads were collapsed and filtered to measure the absolute abundance of every unique TCRbeta CDR3 rearrangement. Productive Simpson clonality was computed per sample as the square root of Simpson's diversity index over productive rearrangements. TCRdb stores this immuneACCESS table with in-frame sequences only. Part of the clones is absent; in the studies checked, under half of the shortfall reflects unresolved V genes, and no reason is known for the rest. V, J and clone size are those of that table, while D and trimming were read from the DNA. The sample table contains roughly 200,000 clones; only one count was recorded for 81% of them. The ten largest make up about 7.4% of the sample.

This entry belongs to a study of blood T cell repertoires in COVID-19 (dated by TCRdb to the early 2020s). At the level of the whole study: The collaborator samples originated in the United States, Italy and Spain and spanned the acute and convalescent phases of COVID-19. The sample metadata nearly always contained a de-identified subject ID, COVID-19 status, age in years and sex. Subjects who had been exposed to COVID-19, were actively infected with it, or had recovered from it provided the deeply sampled blood TCRbeta repertoires that made up the dataset. The prospective study material was composed of cDNA or gDNA derived from T cells, B-cell-depleted T cells, or PBMCs. HLA class I and class II types, where available, came from metadata supplied by the sample provider rather than from assay-based typing. The samples were drawn from the first 160 participants of the ongoing ImmuneRACE study and from under 1,500 subjects provided by 6 global collaborators. A freely available public database, intended as a resource for researchers studying the immune response to SARS-CoV-2, is where the repertoires were released.

Results and caveats for the whole study, not just this receptor: The quantity of clinical and demographic metadata differed by source and by participant and was supplied without curation.

The V and J segments used are TRBV6-4 and TRBJ2-7; a stretch of 9 junction bases matches TRBD1. Material for sequencing was peripheral blood. The TCR sequence derives from a woman aged 80 or older with acute or convalescent COVID-19. The CDR3: CASSFRSPGQGDPYEQYF. The DNA sequence reads TGTGCCAGCAGTTTCCGATCTCCGGGACAGGGAGATCCCTACGAGCAGTACTTC.